One T cell receptor (beta chain) is described in this entry. PCR amplification relied on 60 Vbeta primers (plus 13 Jbeta primers). Libraries were prepared by immunoSEQ multiplex PCR; TCRdb keeps only in-frame clonotypes and omits some of them. This sample has 150,000 to 200,000 clones, with approximately 71% found just once. All donors participated as healthy donors of bone marrow. There are 15 residues in the CDR3. Germline CDR1 and CDR2: MNHEY and SMNVEV (reference sequence). Trimming took 3 bases from V and 5 from J; bases not matched to a gene: 7. This sample stems from a study of cytomegalovirus exposure and HLA in healthy donors.

The TCR was taken from a girl aged 10 to 17 in good health and CMV-seronegative. V gene TRBV27 combines with J gene TRBJ2-5; 9 bases align to TRBD1. The sequenced sample consisted of PBMCs. The CDR3 nucleotides read TGTGCCAGCAGTTTGTACAGGGGGCTGGGGGAGACCCAGTACTTC. Residues: CASSLYRGLGETQYF.